This passage covers 10 T cell receptor beta chains from one sample sequenced in a study of T cells in Graves' hyperthyroidism and ophthalmopathy (dated by TCRdb to about 2019). The library was prepared using multiplex PCR. For sequencing, an Illumina HiSeq 2000 was employed. The TCR beta CDR3 regions were amplified from RNA transcripts. The TCR CDR3 was subjected to a first round of RT-PCR using the HTBI primer set and the Qiagen OneStep RT-PCR kit. In-frame beta chains were kept once TCRdb had trimmed the public reads at Q25 with fastp and called clones with MiXCR. Rows merge per CDR3 protein into single entries with the most common DNA and genes. Present in this sample are hundreds of thousands of distinct CDR3 sequences, roughly 46% of which were seen just once. 8% to 8.5% of the sample lies in the top ten. The sequencing sample was made of peripheral blood or thyroid tissue (not recorded which). The receptors were sampled from a woman between 18 and 29 years old with Graves' hyperthyroidism. Donor details come from another sample of the same person, matched by shared clones.

Ten or more counts support this clonotype. The V gene is TRBV7-9, the J gene TRBJ2-7, with D possibly matching TRBD1 (6 bases). The germline gives CDR1 SEHNR, CDR2 FQNEAQ (reference sequence). Trimming stripped 2 bases from V and 2 bases from J, with 10 bases between. This CDR3 comprises 14 residues. Here the CDR3 reads CASSLSWDTYEQYF. The CDR3 DNA reads as TGTGCCAGCAGCTTATCTTGGGACACCTACGAGCAGTACTTC. The variable domain in full, completed from reference TRBV7-9 and TRBJ2-7, reads DTGVSQNPRHKITKRGQNVTFRCDPISEHNRLYWYRQTLGQGPEFLTYFQNEAQLEKSRLLSDRFSAERPKGSFSTLEIQRTEQGDSAMYLCASSLSWDTYEQYFGPGTRLTVT.

This clonotype turned up a few times. The chain has TRBV2 and TRBJ2-7; the match to TRBD2 covers 14 bases. The J segment lost 3 bases and the V segment lost 6 bases, leaving 7 bases of the junction unmatched. Germline loops: CDR1 SNHLY, CDR2 FYNNEI. The CDR3 sequence is 16 residues long. CDR3 bases: TGTGCCAGCAGCGCCGGGACTAGCGGGAGTAACTACGAGCAGTACTTC. Its protein is CASSAGTSGSNYEQYF.

This clonotype was recorded at least ten times. The chain carries TRBV29-1 and TRBJ2-7; D is uncertain. Germline V gives CDR1 SQVTM, CDR2 ANQGSEA. V was pared by 4 bases and J by 5 bases, with 6 bases between. There are 10 residues in the CDR3. Here the CDR3 DNA reads TGCAGCGTTGGAATTAACGAGCAGTACTTC. Its protein product is CSVGINEQYF.

The genes are TRBV20-1 and TRBJ2-3; D may be TRBD2 (6 bases). V shed 4 bases and J shed 2 bases, with 10 bases lying between them. CDR1 is DFQATT, CDR2 SNEGSKA, per germline (reference sequence). The CDR3 runs 13 residues. CDR3 sequence: CSATGEHTDTQYF. CDR3 sequence (DNA): TGCAGTGCTACGGGAGAGCACACAGATACGCAGTATTTT.

As to this clonotype: At one of its ends the junction is not consistent with the germline gene, which may arise from a read error. The V and J genes are TRBV7-8 and TRBJ1-2; D may be TRBD1 (6 bases). Germline CDR1 and CDR2: SGHVS and FQNEAQ. This CDR3 is built from 11 residues. The chain's CDR3 is CASSLARGLIF. The CDR3 DNA reads TGTGCCAGCAGCTTAGCGCGGGGGCTTATTTTC.

The genes are TRBV5-1 and TRBJ2-5, with D perhaps TRBD2 (6 bases). The CDR3 sequence is 13 residues long. Germline-derived CDR1 and CDR2 are SGHRS and YFSETQ. V lost 4 bases, J lost 2 bases, and 9 bases lay in between. The CDR3 is CASSRTKQETQYF. In DNA form, the CDR3 reads TGCGCCAGCAGCAGGACTAAACAAGAGACCCAGTACTTC.

A few counts support this clonotype. The rearrangement links TRBV12-3 or TRBV12-4 to TRBJ1-1; no clear D gene. Deletions cut 7 bases from V and 6 bases from J, with 18 bases between. This CDR3 is built from 14 residues. The CDR3 coding sequence is TGTGCCAGCACCCCCCTTAAGATGAGTGCTGAAGCTTTCTTT. This gives the protein CASTPLKMSAEAFF.

V and J are TRBV7-9 and TRBJ2-5, with 9 nucleotides matching TRBD1. Per the germline V gene, CDR1 is SEHNR and CDR2 is FQNEAQ (reference sequence). Trimming took 5 bases from V and 1 from J; bases not matched to a gene: 5. This CDR3 is 15 amino acids long. The CDR3 protein is CASSANRGLQETQYF. The CDR3 DNA is TGTGCCAGCAGCGCAAACAGGGGGCTCCAAGAGACCCAGTACTTC. The whole variable domain, remainder taken from reference TRBV7-9 and TRBJ2-5, is DTGVSQNPRHKITKRGQNVTFRCDPISEHNRLYWYRQTLGQGPEFLTYFQNEAQLEKSRLLSDRFSAERPKGSFSTLEIQRTEQGDSAMYLCASSANRGLQETQYFGPGTRLLVL.

Remarks on this clonotype: This may come from a read error, since a much larger clone is one base off. Here the CDR3 omits its conserved ending phenylalanine or tryptophan, so a read error is the likely source. The chain joins TRBV12-3 or TRBV12-4 to TRBJ1-2; a weak D match, TRBD1 (6 bases). V was shortened by 3 bases and J by 3 bases, with 8 bases between the two germline ends. CDR3 length equals 13 residues. The CDR3 coding sequence is TGTGCCAGCAGTTTGAGGGGGTACTATGGCTACACCCTC. Translation gives CASSLRGYYGYTL.

The CDR3 spells CASSIDQRDRVDGYTF. CDR3 nucleotides: TGTGCCAGTAGTATAGATCAAAGGGACAGGGTTGATGGCTACACCTTC. This chain links TRBV7-2 with TRBJ1-2; 9 nucleotides agree with TRBD1. There are 16 residues in the CDR3. Germline V gene data show CDR1 as SGHTA and CDR2 as FQGNSA. J gave up 6 bases and V 9 bases, and 17 bases lay outside the gene matches.